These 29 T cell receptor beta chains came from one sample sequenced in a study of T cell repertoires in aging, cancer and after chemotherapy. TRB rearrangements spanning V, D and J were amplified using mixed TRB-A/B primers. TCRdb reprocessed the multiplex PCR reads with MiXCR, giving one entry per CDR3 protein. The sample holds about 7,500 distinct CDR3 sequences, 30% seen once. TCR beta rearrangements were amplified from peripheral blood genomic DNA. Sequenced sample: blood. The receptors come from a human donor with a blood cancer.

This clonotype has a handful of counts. The CDR3 DNA follows: TGTGCCAGCTCCGGGTCCCCGGGTGAGCAGTTCTTC. This encodes CASSGSPGEQFF. The chain links TRBV18 to TRBJ2-1; D is ambiguous. The germline CDR1 and CDR2 sequences are KGHSH and LQKENI. CDR3 size: 12 residues. Deletions cut 6 bases from V and 9 bases from J, with 12 bases between.

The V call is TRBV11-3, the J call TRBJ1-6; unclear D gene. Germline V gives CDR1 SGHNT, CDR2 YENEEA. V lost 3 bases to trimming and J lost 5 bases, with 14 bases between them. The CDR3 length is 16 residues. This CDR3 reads CASSLREGGNNSPLHF. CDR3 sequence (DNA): TGTGCCAGCAGCTTGAGGGAGGGAGGAAATAATTCACCCCTCCACTTT.

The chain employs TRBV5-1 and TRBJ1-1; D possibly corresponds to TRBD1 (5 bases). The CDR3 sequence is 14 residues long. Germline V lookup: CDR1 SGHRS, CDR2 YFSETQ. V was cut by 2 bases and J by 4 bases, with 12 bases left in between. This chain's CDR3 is CASSFGGSTTEAFF. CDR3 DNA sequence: TGCGCCAGCAGCTTTGGGGGGTCTACCACTGAAGCTTTCTTT.

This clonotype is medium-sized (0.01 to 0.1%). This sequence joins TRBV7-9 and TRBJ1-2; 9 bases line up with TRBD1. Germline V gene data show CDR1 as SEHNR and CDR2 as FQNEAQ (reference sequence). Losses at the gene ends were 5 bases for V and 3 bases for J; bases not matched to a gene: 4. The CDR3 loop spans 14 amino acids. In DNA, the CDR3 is TGTGCCAGCAGCGGGACAGGGCGGCACTATGGCTACACCTTC. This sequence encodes CASSGTGRHYGYTF.

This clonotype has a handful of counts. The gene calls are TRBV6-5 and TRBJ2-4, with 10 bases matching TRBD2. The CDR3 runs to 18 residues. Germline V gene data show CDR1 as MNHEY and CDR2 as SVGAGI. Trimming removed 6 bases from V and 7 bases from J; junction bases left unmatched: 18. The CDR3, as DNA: TGTGCCAGCAGCCCCGCCGGGCTAGCGGGGGTCAAAGGGAACATTCAGTACTTC. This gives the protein CASSPAGLAGVKGNIQYF.

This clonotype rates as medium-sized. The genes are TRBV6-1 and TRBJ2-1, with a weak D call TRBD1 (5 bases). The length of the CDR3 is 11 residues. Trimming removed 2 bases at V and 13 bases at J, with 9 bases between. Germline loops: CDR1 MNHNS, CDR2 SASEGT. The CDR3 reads CASSEWQGQFF. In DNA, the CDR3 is TGTGCCAGCAGTGAATGGCAGGGACAGTTCTTC.

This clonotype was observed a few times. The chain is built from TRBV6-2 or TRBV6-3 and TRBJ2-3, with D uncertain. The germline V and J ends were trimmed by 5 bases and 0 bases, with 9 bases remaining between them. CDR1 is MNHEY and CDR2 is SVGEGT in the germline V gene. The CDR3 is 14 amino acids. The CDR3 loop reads CASSTVASTDTQYF. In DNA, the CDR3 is TGTGCCAGCAGTACAGTGGCTAGCACAGATACGCAGTATTTT.

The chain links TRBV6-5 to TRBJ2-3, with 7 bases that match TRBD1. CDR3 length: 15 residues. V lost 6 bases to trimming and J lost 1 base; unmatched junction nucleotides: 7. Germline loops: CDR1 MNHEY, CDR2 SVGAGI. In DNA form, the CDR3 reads TGTGCCAGCAGAACAGGGGCCGGGGGCACAGATACGCAGTATTTT. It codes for CASRTGAGGTDTQYF.

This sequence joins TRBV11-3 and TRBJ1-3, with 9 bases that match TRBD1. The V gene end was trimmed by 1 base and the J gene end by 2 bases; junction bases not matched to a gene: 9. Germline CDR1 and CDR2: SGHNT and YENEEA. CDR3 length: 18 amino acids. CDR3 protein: CASSLGAGQGSTGNTIYF. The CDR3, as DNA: TGTGCCAGCAGCTTAGGGGCCGGACAGGGGAGCACTGGAAACACCATATATTTT. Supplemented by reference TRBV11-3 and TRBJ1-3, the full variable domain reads EAGVVQSPRYKIIEKKQPVAFWCNPISGHNTLYWYLQNLGQGPELLIRYENEEAVDDSQLPKDRFSAERLKGVDSTLKIQPAELGDSAVYLCASSLGAGQGSTGNTIYFGEGSWLTVV.

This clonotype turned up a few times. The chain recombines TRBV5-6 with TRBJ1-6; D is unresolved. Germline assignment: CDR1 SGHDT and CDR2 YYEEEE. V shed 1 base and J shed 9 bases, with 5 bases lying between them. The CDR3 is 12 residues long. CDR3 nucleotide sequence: TGTGCCAGCAGCTTGATGGGTTCACCCCTCCACTTT. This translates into CASSLMGSPLHF.

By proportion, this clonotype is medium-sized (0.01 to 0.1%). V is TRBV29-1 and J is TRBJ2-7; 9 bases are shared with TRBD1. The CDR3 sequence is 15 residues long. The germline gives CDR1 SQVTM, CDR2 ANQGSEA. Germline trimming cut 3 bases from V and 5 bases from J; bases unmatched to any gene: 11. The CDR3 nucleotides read TGCAGCGTTGACACAGGAACAGGGGGCAGGGACGAGCAGTACTTC. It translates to CSVDTGTGGRDEQYF.

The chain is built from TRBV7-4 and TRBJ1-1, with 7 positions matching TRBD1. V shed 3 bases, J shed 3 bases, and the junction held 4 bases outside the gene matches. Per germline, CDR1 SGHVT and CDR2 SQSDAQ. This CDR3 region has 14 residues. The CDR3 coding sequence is TGTGCCAGCAGCTTTACCAGGGGGGACACTGAAGCTTTCTTT. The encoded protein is CASSFTRGDTEAFF.

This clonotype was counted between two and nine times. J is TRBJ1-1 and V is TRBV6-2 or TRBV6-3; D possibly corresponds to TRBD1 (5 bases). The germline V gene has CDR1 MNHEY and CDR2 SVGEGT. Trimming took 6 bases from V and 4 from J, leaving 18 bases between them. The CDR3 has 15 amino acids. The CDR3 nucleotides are TGTGCCAGCAGCCCTACGGAAGGGGAGGGCACTGAAGCTTTCTTT. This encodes CASSPTEGEGTEAFF.

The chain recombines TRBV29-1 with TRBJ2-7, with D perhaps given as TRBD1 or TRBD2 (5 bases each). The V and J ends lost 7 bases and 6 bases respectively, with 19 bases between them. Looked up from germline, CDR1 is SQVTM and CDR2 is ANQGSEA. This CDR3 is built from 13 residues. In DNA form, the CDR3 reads TGCAGCGCTTCCCCAGGGAGTCCGGGCGAGCAGTACTTC. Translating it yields CSASPGSPGEQYF.

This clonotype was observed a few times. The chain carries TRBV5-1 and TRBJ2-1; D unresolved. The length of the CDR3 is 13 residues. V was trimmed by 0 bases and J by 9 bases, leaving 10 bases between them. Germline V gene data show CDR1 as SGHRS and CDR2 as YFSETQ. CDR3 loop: CASSLGRDGEQFF. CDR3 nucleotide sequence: TGCGCCAGCAGCTTGGGTAGGGATGGTGAGCAGTTCTTC.

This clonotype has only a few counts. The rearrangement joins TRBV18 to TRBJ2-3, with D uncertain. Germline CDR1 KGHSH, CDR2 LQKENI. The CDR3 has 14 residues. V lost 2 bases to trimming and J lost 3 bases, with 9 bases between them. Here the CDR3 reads CASSPIQRTDTQYF. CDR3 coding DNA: TGTGCCAGCTCACCAATACAAAGGACAGATACGCAGTATTTT.

Here the CDR3 reads CASSLVTGQYGGNEQFF. The DNA for the CDR3 is TGTGCCAGCAGCTTAGTAACCGGGCAGTACGGTGGGAATGAGCAGTTCTTC. The V call is TRBV7-9, the J call TRBJ2-1; D unresolved. Germline-derived CDR1 and CDR2 are SEHNR and FQNEAQ (reference sequence). The CDR3 consists of 17 residues. Trimming shortened V by 1 base and J by 7 bases, and 20 bases separated the two germline ends.

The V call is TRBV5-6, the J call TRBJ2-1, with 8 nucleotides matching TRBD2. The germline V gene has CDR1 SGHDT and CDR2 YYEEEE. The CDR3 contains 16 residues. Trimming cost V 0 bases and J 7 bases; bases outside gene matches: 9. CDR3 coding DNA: TGTGCCAGCAGCTTGGCGGGGGGGAACGTCTTGAATGAGCAGTTCTTC. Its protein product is CASSLAGGNVLNEQFF.

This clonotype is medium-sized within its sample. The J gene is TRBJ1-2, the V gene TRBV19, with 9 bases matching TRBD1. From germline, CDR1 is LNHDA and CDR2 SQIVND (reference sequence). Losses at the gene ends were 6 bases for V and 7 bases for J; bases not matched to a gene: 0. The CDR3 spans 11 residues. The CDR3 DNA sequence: TGTGCCAGTAGGACAGGGGGTGGCTACACCTTC. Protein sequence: CASRTGGGYTF.

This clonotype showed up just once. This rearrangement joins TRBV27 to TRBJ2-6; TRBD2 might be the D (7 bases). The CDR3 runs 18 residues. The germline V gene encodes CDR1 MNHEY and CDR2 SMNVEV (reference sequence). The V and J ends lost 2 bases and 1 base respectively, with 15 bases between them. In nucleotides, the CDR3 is TGTGCCAGCAGTTTACATCGGGGGGCAGATTCTGGGGCCAACGTCCTGACTTTC. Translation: CASSLHRGADSGANVLTF.

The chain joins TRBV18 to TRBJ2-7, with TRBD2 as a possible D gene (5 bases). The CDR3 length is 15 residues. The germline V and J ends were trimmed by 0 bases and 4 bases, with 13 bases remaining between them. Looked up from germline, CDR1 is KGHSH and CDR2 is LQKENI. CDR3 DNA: TGTGCCAGCTCACCACCGGACTTAGACGGATACGAGCAGTACTTC. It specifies CASSPPDLDGYEQYF.

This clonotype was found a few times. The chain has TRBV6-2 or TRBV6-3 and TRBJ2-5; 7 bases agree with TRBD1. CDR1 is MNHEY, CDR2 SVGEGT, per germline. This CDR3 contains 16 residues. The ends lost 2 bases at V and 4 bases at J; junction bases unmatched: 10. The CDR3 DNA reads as TGTGCCAGCAGTTACAATATACAGGGGCTTGGAGAGACCCAGTACTTC. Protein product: CASSYNIQGLGETQYF.

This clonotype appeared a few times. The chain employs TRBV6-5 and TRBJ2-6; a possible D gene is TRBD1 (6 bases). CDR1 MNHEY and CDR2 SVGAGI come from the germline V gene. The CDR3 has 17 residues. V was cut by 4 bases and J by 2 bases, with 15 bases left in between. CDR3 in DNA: TGTGCCAGCAGTTTGGACAGAGGTAGGGCTGGGGCCAACGTCCTGACTTTC. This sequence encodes CASSLDRGRAGANVLTF.

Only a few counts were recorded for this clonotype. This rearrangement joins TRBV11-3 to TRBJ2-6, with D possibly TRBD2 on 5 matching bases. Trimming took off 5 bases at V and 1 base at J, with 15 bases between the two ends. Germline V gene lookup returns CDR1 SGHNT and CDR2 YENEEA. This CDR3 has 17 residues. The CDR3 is CASSRETPASGANVLTF. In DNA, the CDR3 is TGTGCCAGCAGCAGGGAGACCCCCGCATCTGGGGCCAACGTCCTGACTTTC.

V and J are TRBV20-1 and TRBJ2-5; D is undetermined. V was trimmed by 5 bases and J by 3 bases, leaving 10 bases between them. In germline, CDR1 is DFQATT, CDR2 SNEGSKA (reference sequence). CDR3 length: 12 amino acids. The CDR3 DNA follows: TGCAGTGCTTGGGGTAGGAAAGAGACCCAGTACTTC. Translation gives CSAWGRKETQYF.

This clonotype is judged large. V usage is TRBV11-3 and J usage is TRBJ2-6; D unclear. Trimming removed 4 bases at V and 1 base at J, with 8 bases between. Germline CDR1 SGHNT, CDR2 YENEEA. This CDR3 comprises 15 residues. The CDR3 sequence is CASSSRLSGANVLTF. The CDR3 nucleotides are TGTGCCAGCAGCTCTAGGTTGTCTGGGGCCAACGTCCTGACTTTC.

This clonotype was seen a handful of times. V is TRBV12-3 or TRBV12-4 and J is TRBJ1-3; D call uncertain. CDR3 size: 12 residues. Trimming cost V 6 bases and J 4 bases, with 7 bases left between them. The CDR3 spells CASSLQGNTIYF. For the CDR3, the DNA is TGTGCCAGCAGCCTACAGGGAAACACCATATATTTT.

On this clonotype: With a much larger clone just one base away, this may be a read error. This chain's CDR3 is CACSRDRKQFF. Here the CDR3 DNA reads TGTGCCTGCAGCCGCGACAGGAAACAGTTCTTC. The V and J genes are TRBV12-3 or TRBV12-4 and TRBJ2-1, with D possibly TRBD1 on 6 matching bases. There are 11 residues in the CDR3.

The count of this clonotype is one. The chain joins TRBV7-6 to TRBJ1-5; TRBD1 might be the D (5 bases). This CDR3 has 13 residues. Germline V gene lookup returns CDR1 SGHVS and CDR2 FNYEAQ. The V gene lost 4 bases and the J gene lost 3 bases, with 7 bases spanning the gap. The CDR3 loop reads CASSSDTNQPQHF. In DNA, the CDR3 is TGTGCCAGCAGCTCGGACACCAATCAGCCCCAGCATTTT.